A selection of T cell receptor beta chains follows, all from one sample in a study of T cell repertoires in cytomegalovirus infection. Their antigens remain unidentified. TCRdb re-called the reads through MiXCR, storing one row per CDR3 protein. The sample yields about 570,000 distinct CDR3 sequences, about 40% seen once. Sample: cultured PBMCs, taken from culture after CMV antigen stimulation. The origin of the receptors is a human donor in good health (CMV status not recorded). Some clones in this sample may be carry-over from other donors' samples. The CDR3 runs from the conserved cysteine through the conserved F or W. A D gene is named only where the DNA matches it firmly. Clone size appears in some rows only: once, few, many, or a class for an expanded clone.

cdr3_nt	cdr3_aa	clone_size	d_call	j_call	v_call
TGTGCCAGTAGTATTGGCGAGGTGCCCCAGCATTTT	CASSIGEVPQHF	few	-	TRBJ1-5	TRBV19
TGTGCCAGCAGACCCATCAGGGAAACAGATACGCAGTATTTT	CASRPIRETDTQYF	-	-	TRBJ2-3	TRBV6-2/TRBV6-3
TGTGCCAGCAGCTTGCCAAACATTCAGTACTTC	CASSLPNIQYF	-	-	TRBJ2-4	TRBV11-2
TGTGCCAGCAGCGCGGACTTCCCAGATACGCAGTATTTT	CASSADFPDTQYF	few	-	TRBJ2-3	TRBV5-4
TGTGCCAGCAGCTTAGGAAGGGGCGCCGATAATTCACCCCTCCACTTT	CASSLGRGADNSPLHF	many	-	TRBJ1-6	TRBV7-2
TGCGCCAGCAGCCAAGACCACCGGACAGGGGGTAATTCACCCCTCCACTTT	CASSQDHRTGGNSPLHF	few	TRBD1	TRBJ1-6	TRBV4-1
TGTGCCAGCAGTTACTCGAAGGGGGCCAACACTGAAGCTTTCTTT	CASSYSKGANTEAFF	-	TRBD1	TRBJ1-1	TRBV6-5
TGCAGTGCTAGTTCCAGCGGGGACTACAATGAGCAGTTCTTC	CSASSSGDYNEQFF	once	TRBD2	TRBJ2-1	TRBV20-1
TGTGCCAGCAGTTTCGGGGTCCTGGATACGCAGTATTTT	CASSFGVLDTQYF	-	-	TRBJ2-3	TRBV27
TGTGCCAGCCGTCCCCCCCCACCGAAGGCTGAAGATACGCAGTATTTT	CASRPPPPKAEDTQYF	-	-	TRBJ2-3	TRBV5-4
TGTGCCAGCAGCCAAGACAGTTATAGGGAGCAGTACTTC	CASSQDSYREQYF	-	-	TRBJ2-7	TRBV27
TGCGCCAGCAGCCAAGACCCCACCGGGACTAGCTACTACAATGAGCAGTTCTTC	CASSQDPTGTSYYNEQFF	-	TRBD2	TRBJ2-1	TRBV4-3
TGTGCCAGCAGCTTGCGACAGGGACCCACCGGGGAGCTGTTTTTT	CASSLRQGPTGELFF	few	TRBD1	TRBJ2-2	TRBV7-6
TGTGCCAGCAGTTTGTGGGGGGGCCAAGAGACCCAGTACTTC	CASSLWGGQETQYF	-	TRBD2	TRBJ2-5	TRBV28
TGTGCCAGCTACAGGGGGTCAGGGGTTGGTGGCTACACCTTC	CASYRGSGVGGYTF	few	TRBD1	TRBJ1-2	TRBV6-1
TGTGCCAGCAGGAAGCAGGGGGCTACCTTACCTGAAGCTTTCTTT	CASRKQGATLPEAFF	few	TRBD1	TRBJ1-1	TRBV4-2
TGTGCCAGCAGCCAAATAGACAATGAGCAGTTCTTC	CASSQIDNEQFF	-	-	TRBJ2-1	TRBV3-1
TGCAGCGTTGGGGCAGGGGGCGCAGTGGCCGAGCAGTACTTC	CSVGAGGAVAEQYF	-	TRBD1	TRBJ2-7	TRBV29-1
TGTGCCAGCAGCTTAACAGCCCCCACCTACGAGCAGTACTTC	CASSLTAPTYEQYF	few	-	TRBJ2-7	TRBV7-6
TGTGCCAGCAGCGCCGGGGGGAGGGTCAACAATGAGCAGTTCTTC	CASSAGGRVNNEQFF	few	TRBD2	TRBJ2-1	TRBV7-2
TGTGCCAGCAGCTTCCCGGGACTAGCGGGGGGCGTGGTAATTGATGAGCAGTTCTTC	CASSFPGLAGGVVIDEQFF	-	TRBD2	TRBJ2-1	TRBV7-9
TGTGCCAGCAGCGCGGGACAGCTACACGAGCAGTACTTC	CASSAGQLHEQYF	few	-	TRBJ2-7	TRBV7-6
TGTGCCAGCAGTTACATAGGGATCCGAAGGAACACCGGGGAGCTGTTTTTT	CASSYIGIRRNTGELFF	-	-	TRBJ2-2	TRBV28
TGTGCCAGCTATAACAGGGAGGCCGGGGAGCTGTTTTTT	CASYNREAGELFF	-	-	TRBJ2-2	TRBV28
TGTGCCACCAGTGATTTGCGAGGGGCCCACACTGAAGCTTTCTTT	CATSDLRGAHTEAFF	-	-	TRBJ1-1	TRBV24-1
TGTGCCATCAGAGTCGGAGATACGCAGTATTTT	CAIRVGDTQYF	few	-	TRBJ2-3	TRBV10-3
TGTGCCAGTAGTAGCGGACTAGCGGGAAGCTCCTACAATGAGCAGTTCTTC	CASSSGLAGSSYNEQFF	few	TRBD2	TRBJ2-1	TRBV19
TGCAGCGTTGCTGTACTAGCGGCCTCCTACGAGCAGTACTTC	CSVAVLAASYEQYF	once	TRBD2	TRBJ2-7	TRBV29-1
TGTGCCGGGGCCAAGAGTCTACAAGAGACCCAGTACTTC	CAGAKSLQETQYF	-	-	TRBJ2-5	TRBV19
TGTGCCAGCACCCGCTGGGGCTCTGGGGCCAACGTCCTGACTTTC	CASTRWGSGANVLTF	-	-	TRBJ2-6	TRBV12-3/TRBV12-4
TGTGCCAGCAGTTACAGACCACTAGCGGGAGGTTATGATACGCAGTATTTT	CASSYRPLAGGYDTQYF	-	TRBD2	TRBJ2-3	TRBV6-8
TGTGCCAGCAGCTTAACCCGACTAGCGGGGTATGAGCAGTTCTTC	CASSLTRLAGYEQFF	once	TRBD2	TRBJ2-1	TRBV7-6
TGTGCCAGCAGTTTATTCGACAGGGGGCATGAAGATACGCAGTATTTT	CASSLFDRGHEDTQYF	few	TRBD1	TRBJ2-3	TRBV12-3/TRBV12-4
TGCAGTGGCGACGTTGTAGCGGGGGGACAATACGAGCAGTACTTC	CSGDVVAGGQYEQYF	once	TRBD2	TRBJ2-7	TRBV20-1
TGTGCCAGCATTCAGGGGTTGAATGAAAAACTGTTTTTT	CASIQGLNEKLFF	once	-	TRBJ1-4	TRBV12-3/TRBV12-4
TGTGCCAGCACCCTAAGGAGAAGTAAAGGCAATGAGCAGTTCTTC	CASTLRRSKGNEQFF	few	-	TRBJ2-1	TRBV6-1
TGTGCCAGCAGTTACTCGACACAGAGCACAGATACGCAGTATTTT	CASSYSTQSTDTQYF	-	-	TRBJ2-3	TRBV6-2/TRBV6-3
TGTGCCAGCAGATTAGGGACATTGAACACTGAAGCTTTCTTT	CASRLGTLNTEAFF	few	-	TRBJ1-1	TRBV7-2
TGTGCCAGCAGCTTGAGGCAGAAGCAAGAGACCCAGTACTTC	CASSLRQKQETQYF	-	-	TRBJ2-5	TRBV5-3
TGCAGTGCTAGAGGCGAGTTGGATACGCAGTATTTT	CSARGELDTQYF	-	-	TRBJ2-3	TRBV20-1
TGTGCCAGCAGCCTGGAGGGGGTTGGCATTCAGTACTTC	CASSLEGVGIQYF	few	-	TRBJ2-4	TRBV7-2
TGTGCCAGCAGCTTAATGACAGAAGATTCACCCCTCCACTTT	CASSLMTEDSPLHF	few	-	TRBJ1-6	TRBV7-6
TGTGCCAGCAGTTTAGTGGACAGCTACACCTTC	CASSLVDSYTF	-	-	TRBJ1-2	TRBV12-3/TRBV12-4
TGCGCCAGCAGCCAAGATTACCTCTTAGATCCGCAGTACTTC	CASSQDYLLDPQYF	-	-	TRBJ2-7	TRBV4-3
TGCGCCAGCAGCCCCCGGGGGGGCCGAAGCACAGATACGCAGTATTTT	CASSPRGGRSTDTQYF	-	TRBD2	TRBJ2-3	TRBV5-1
TGTGCCAGTAGTCCCGACCCCCAGGGTTGGGGGACAGATACGCAGTATTTT	CASSPDPQGWGTDTQYF	-	-	TRBJ2-3	TRBV19
TGTGCCAGCAGCTTAAGTCCCGACGGCACCTACACCTTC	CASSLSPDGTYTF	few	-	TRBJ1-2	TRBV7-2
TGTGCCAGCTCACTCGGACAGGGGGGGCCTAACTATGGCTACACCTTC	CASSLGQGGPNYGYTF	-	TRBD1	TRBJ1-2	TRBV18
TGTGCCAGCAGTTTTGGCCGAGGGACAGGGGTTGAGCAGTACTTC	CASSFGRGTGVEQYF	-	TRBD1	TRBJ2-7	TRBV28
TGTGCCAGCAGAGCAAGCGGGGGCAGTTCCTACGAGCAGTACTTC	CASRASGGSSYEQYF	-	TRBD2	TRBJ2-7	TRBV7-2
TGTGCCAGCAGCTCCCAGGGAAGGGGGGTCTACGAGCAGTACTTC	CASSSQGRGVYEQYF	few	-	TRBJ2-7	TRBV7-9
TGTGCCACCTCGGCGGGGGGGGCGAGTCAGCCCCAGCATTTT	CATSAGGASQPQHF	-	-	TRBJ1-5	TRBV12-3/TRBV12-4
TGTGCCAGTAGTATTCCGGGAGGGGCGAGCACTGAAGCTTTCTTT	CASSIPGGASTEAFF	few	-	TRBJ1-1	TRBV19
TGCAGTGCCGGACGAGTAATCTCTAGCGGGAGCTCCTACGAGCAGTACTTC	CSAGRVISSGSSYEQYF	-	TRBD2	TRBJ2-7	TRBV20-1
TGTGCCAGCAGCTCCGGGACAGGGGGCCTCACTGGGGCCAACGTCCTGACTTTC	CASSSGTGGLTGANVLTF	-	TRBD1	TRBJ2-6	TRBV5-4